This record looks at one T cell receptor (beta chain) sequence and its context. This entry belongs to a study of shared clonotypes between healthy human individuals. Naive-designated CD8 cells lacked CD45RO, were positively enriched for CCR7, and omitted terminally differentiated effector memory CD45RA+ cells. There are 15 residues in the CDR3. Losses at the gene ends were 0 bases for V and 0 bases for J; bases not matched to a gene: 2. Germline lookup yields CDR1 MGHRA and CDR2 YSYEKL. Sorted-subset replicate PCR reactions contained about 200 ng DNA, corresponding to some 30,000 T cell genomes. Repertoires were generated with immunoSEQ multiplex PCR, while TCRdb's copy carries only in-frame clones and drops some. Found here are approximately 590,000 clones, around 95% of them singletons; the top ten hold about 0.11%.

The TCR sequence derives from a woman younger than 45 in good health. The chain is built from TRBV4-1 and TRBJ2-7, with 7 bases lining up with TRBD2. The sample was naive CD8+ T cells sorted from blood. The DNA of the CDR3 is TGCGCCAGCAGCCAAGATTGGGGGGGCTCCTACGAGCAGTACTTC. Protein product: CASSQDWGGSYEQYF.